The present T cell receptor (beta chain) was sequenced within a study of OX40 agonist ivuxolimab in advanced cancers. Study details: Of mixed ages from about 20 to 80 and averaging about 56 years, the group was around 78% male. 40% to 50% of patients had received prior checkpoint inhibitor therapy.

V shed 5 bases and J shed 2 bases, with 16 bases lying between them. Germline lookup yields CDR1 MNHEY and CDR2 SVGAGI. The CDR3 loop spans 15 amino acids. Concerning this clone itself: Antigen: not known.

Overall study results and limits: Nonresponders included some who also had low normalized T-cell clonal expansion.

Method: immunoSEQ multiplex PCR; TCRdb's copy keeps in-frame clones and lacks some. Here the sample spans tens of thousands of clones, around 93% being singletons. The V and J genes are TRBV6-5 and TRBJ2-7; D may correspond to TRBD1 or TRBD2 (5 bases each). The sample here was CD4+ or CD8+ T cells sorted from blood, taken in a trial of the OX40 agonist ivuxolimab. The clonotype originates from an adult with an advanced solid tumor such as melanoma, head and neck, liver or kidney cancer. DNA of the CDR3: TGTGCCAGCAGTCCTGGGACGTCGATAACCTACGAGCAGTACTTC. Protein product: CASSPGTSITYEQYF.